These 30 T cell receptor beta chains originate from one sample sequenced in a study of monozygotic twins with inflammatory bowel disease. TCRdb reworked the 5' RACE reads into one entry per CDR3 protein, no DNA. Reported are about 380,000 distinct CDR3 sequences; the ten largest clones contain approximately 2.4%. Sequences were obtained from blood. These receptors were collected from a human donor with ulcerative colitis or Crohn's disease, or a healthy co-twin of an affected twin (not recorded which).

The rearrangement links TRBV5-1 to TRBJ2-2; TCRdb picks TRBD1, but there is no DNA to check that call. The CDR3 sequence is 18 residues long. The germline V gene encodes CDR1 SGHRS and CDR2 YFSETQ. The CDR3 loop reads CASSFPRDRAPGTGELFF.

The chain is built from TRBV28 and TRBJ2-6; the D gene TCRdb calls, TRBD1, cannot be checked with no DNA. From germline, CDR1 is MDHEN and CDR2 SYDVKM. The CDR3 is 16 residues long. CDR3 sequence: CASRPRGESGANVLTF.

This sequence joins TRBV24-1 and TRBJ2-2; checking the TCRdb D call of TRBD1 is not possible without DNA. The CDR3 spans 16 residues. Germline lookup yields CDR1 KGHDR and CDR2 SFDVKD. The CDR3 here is CATSDLGTGYTGELFF.

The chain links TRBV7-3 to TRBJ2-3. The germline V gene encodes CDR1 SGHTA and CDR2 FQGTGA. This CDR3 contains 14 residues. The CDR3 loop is CASSLSRSTDTQYF.

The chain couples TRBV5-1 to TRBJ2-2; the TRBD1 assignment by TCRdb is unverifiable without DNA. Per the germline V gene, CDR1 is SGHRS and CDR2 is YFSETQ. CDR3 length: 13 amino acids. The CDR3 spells CASSDTGYGELFF.

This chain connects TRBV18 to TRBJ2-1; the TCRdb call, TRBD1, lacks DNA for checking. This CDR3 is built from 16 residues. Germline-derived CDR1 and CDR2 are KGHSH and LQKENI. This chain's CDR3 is CASSPPGGQVYNEQFF. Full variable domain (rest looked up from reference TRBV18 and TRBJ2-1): NAGVMQNPRHLVRRRGQEARLRCSPMKGHSHVYWYRQLPEEGLKFMVYLQKENIIDESGMPKERFSAEFPKEGPSILRIQQVVRGDSAAYFCASSPPGGQVYNEQFFGPGTRLTVL.

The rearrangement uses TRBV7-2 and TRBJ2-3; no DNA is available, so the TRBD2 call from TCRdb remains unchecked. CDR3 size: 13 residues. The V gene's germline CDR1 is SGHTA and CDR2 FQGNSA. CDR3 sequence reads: CASSPSNTDTQYF.

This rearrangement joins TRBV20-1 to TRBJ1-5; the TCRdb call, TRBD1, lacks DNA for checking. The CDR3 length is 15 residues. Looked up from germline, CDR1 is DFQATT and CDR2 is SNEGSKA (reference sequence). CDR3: CSARDPRQGNQPQHF.

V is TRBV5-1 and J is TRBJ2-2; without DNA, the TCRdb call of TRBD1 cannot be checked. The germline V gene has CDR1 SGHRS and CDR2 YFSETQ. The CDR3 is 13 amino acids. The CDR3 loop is CASSTTGSGELFF.

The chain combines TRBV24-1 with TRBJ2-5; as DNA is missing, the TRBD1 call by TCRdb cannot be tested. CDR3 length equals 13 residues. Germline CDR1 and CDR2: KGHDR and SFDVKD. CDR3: CATSRGAQETQYF.

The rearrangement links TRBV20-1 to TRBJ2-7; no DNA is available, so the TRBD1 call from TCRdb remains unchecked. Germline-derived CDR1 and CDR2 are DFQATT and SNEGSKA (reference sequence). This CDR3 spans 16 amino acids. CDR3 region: CSARDFRTGSPYEQYF.

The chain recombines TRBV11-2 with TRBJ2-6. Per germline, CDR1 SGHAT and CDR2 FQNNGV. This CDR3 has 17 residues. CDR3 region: CASSLDPRSSGANVLTF.

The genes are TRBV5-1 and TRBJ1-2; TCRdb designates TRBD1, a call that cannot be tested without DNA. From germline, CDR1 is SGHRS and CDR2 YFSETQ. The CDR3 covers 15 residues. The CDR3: CASSLSVGRGYGYTF.

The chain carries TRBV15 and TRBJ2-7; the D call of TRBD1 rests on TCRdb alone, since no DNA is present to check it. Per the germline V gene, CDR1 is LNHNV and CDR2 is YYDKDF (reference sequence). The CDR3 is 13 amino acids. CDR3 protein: CATSRDRGYEQYF.

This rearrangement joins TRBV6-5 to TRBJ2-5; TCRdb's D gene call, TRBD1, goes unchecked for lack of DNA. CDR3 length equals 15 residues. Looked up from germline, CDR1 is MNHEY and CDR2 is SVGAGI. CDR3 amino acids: CASSSNLGVGETQYF.

The CDR3 sequence is CASSPQGGISRRPQHF. The V and J genes are TRBV12-3 or TRBV12-4 and TRBJ1-5; absent DNA, TCRdb's TRBD1 call cannot be checked. The CDR3 extends over 16 amino acids.

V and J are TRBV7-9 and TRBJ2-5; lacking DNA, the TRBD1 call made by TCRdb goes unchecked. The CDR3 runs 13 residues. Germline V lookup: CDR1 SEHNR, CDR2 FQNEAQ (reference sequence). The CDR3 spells CASSFPGVGTQYF.

The CDR3: CASSYGGTRQGAMALSEAFF. V gene TRBV6-2 or TRBV6-3 combines with J gene TRBJ1-1; TCRdb gives TRBD1 as the D gene, but with no DNA this cannot be confirmed. Germline loops: CDR1 MNHEY, CDR2 SVGEGT. The CDR3 length is 20 residues.

CDR3 in amino acids: CASSLAGQGRFNYGYTF. J is TRBJ1-2 and V is TRBV7-9; TCRdb lists TRBD1, though no DNA is available to test this call. The length of the CDR3 is 17 residues. CDR1 is SEHNR, CDR2 FQNEAQ, per germline (reference sequence).

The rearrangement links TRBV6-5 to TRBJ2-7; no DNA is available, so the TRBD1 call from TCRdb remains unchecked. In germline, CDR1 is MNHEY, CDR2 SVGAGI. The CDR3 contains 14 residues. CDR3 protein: CASSFPGPPYEQYF.

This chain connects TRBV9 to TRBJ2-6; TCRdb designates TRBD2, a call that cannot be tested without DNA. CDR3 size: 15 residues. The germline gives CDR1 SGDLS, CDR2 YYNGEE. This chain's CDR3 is CASSVVRAGANVLTF.

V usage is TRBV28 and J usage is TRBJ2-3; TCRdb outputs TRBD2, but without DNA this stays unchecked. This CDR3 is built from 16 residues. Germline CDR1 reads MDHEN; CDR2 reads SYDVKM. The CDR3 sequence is CASTQYGARITDTQYF.

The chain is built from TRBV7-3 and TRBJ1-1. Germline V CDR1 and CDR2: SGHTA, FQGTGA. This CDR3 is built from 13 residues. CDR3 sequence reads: CASSSTWNTEAFF.

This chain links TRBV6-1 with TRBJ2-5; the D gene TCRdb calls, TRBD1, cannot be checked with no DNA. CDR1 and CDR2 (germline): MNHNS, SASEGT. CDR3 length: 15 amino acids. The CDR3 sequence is CASRPDRGRRETQYF.

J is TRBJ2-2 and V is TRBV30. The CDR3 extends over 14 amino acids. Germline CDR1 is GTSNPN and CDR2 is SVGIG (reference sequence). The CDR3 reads CAWKEDRGTGELFF.

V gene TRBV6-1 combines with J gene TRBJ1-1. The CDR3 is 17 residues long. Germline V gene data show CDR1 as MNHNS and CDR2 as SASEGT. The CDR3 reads CASRTGYGGGRNTEAFF.

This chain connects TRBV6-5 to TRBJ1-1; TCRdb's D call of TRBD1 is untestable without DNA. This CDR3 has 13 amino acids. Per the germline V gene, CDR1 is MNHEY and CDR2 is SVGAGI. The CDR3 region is CATKWDSATEAFF.

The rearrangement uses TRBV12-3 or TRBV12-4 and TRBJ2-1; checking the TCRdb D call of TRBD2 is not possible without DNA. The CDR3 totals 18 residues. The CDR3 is CASSPLDLLAGAYNEQFF.

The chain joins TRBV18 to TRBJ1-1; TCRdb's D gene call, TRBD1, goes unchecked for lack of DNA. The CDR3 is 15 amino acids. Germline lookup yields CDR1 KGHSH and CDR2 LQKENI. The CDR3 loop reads CASSPRGTENTEAFF.

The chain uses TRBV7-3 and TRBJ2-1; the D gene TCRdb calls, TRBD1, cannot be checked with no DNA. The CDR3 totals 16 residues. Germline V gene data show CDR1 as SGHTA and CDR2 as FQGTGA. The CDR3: CASSLTGTLSYNEQFF.